Below are 5 T cell receptor beta chains sequenced from a single sample in a study of cytomegalovirus exposure and HLA in healthy donors. 60 Vbeta and 13 Jbeta primers were used in PCR. Profiled with immunoSEQ multiplex PCR; TCRdb holds only in-frame clones, not every one. The sample consists of about 130,000 clones, 75% to 85% of them appearing once. The sample was PBMCs. These receptors came from a man between 18 and 35 years old in good health and CMV-seronegative.

This chain uses TRBV30 with TRBJ1-1, with TRBD1 matching over 7 bases. The CDR3 is 15 residues long. The V gene's germline CDR1 is GTSNPN and CDR2 SVGIG (reference sequence). The trim removed 0 bases at V and 0 bases at J, leaving 4 bases unmatched. The CDR3 here is CAWSVSGQLNTEAFF. For the CDR3, the DNA is TGTGCCTGGAGTGTTTCGGGACAGCTGAACACTGAAGCTTTCTTT.

This clone has only one observation. The same CDR3 also results from other DNA sequences found in this sample. The chain combines TRBV28 with TRBJ2-7, with TRBD1 matching 8 bases. The germline V gene has CDR1 MDHEN and CDR2 SYDVKM. The V segment lost 5 bases and the J segment 1 base; nucleotides outside the gene matches: 4. The CDR3 loop spans 14 amino acids. The CDR3 is CASSLRQGSYEQYF. CDR3 sequence (DNA): TGTGCCAGCAGTCTAAGACAGGGGTCCTACGAGCAGTACTTC.

The rearrangement links TRBV5-8 to TRBJ1-1; D remains ambiguous. Trimming removed 4 bases from V and 1 base from J, with 2 bases in between. In germline, CDR1 is SGHTS, CDR2 YDEGEE. This CDR3 is 11 amino acids long. DNA of the CDR3: TGTGCCAGCAGCCGGAACACTGAAGCTTTCTTT. Translating gives CASSRNTEAFF. The full variable domain, in which reference TRBV5-8 and TRBJ1-1 provide the parts outside the CDR3, is EAGVTQSPTHLIKTRGQQATLRCSPISGHTSVYWYQQALGLGLQFLLWYDEGEERNRGNFPPRFSGRQFPNYSSELNVNALELEDSALYLCASSRNTEAFFGQGTRLTVV.

This chain joins TRBV18 and TRBJ1-5, with D possibly being TRBD1 (6 bases). The V end was cut by 4 bases, the J end by 2 bases, with 12 bases between. Germline lookup yields CDR1 KGHSH and CDR2 LQKENI. The CDR3 loop spans 15 amino acids. The CDR3 spells CASSQDRYGNQPQHF. In nucleotides, the CDR3 is TGTGCCAGCTCACAGGACAGATACGGCAATCAGCCCCAGCATTTT.

J is TRBJ2-3 and V is TRBV7-3, with a weak D call TRBD1 (6 bases). The CDR3 loop spans 13 amino acids. Germline loops: CDR1 SGHTA, CDR2 FQGTGA. The V end lost 5 bases, the J end lost 2 bases, and 8 bases lay between the germline ends. The CDR3 loop reads CASSPGATDTQYF. The CDR3 coding sequence is TGTGCCAGCAGCCCAGGGGCCACAGATACGCAGTATTTT.